This T cell receptor beta chain was captured by sequencing in a study of early T cells in non-severe SARS-CoV-2 infection. Regarding the study as a whole: VDJdb matches were skewed toward anti-spike CD8 T cell responses.

The V gene end was trimmed by 6 bases and the J gene end by 3 bases; junction bases not matched to a gene: 11. The germline V gene encodes CDR1 MNHEY and CDR2 SVGEGT. The CDR3 totals 17 residues. In this sample, this clonotype turned up many times. Its specificity is not known. Attachment of unique molecular identifiers to individual cDNA molecules was performed. MiXCR, run by TCRdb on the 5' RACE reads, gives a single entry per CDR3 protein. The table has 30,000 to 45,000 distinct CDR3 sequences, around 4% seen once. This chain joins TRBV6-2 or TRBV6-3 and TRBJ2-5; 12 bases align to TRBD2. The sample was whole blood. This TCR derives from an adult who was a healthcare worker with PCR-confirmed SARS-CoV-2 infection or an uninfected control (not recorded which). The CDR3 DNA follows: TGTGCCAGCAGCCACGGGACTAGCGGGTCTTGGGAAGAGACCCAGTACTTC. It codes for CASSHGTSGSWEETQYF.